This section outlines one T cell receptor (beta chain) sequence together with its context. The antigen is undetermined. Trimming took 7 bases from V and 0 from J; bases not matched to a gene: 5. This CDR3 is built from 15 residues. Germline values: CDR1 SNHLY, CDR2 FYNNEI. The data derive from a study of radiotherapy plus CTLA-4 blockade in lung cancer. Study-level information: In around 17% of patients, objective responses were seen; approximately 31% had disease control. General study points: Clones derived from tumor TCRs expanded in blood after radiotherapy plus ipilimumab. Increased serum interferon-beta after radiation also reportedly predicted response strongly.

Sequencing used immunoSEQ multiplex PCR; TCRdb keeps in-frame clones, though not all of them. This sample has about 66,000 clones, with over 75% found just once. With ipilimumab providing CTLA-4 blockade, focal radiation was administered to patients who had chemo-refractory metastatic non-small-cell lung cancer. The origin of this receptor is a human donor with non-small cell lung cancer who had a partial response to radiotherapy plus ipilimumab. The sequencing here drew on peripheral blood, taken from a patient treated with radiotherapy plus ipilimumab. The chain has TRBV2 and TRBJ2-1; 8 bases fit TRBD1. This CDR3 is CASIDRGGSYNEQFF. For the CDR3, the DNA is TGTGCCAGCATTGACAGGGGCGGCTCCTACAATGAGCAGTTCTTC.